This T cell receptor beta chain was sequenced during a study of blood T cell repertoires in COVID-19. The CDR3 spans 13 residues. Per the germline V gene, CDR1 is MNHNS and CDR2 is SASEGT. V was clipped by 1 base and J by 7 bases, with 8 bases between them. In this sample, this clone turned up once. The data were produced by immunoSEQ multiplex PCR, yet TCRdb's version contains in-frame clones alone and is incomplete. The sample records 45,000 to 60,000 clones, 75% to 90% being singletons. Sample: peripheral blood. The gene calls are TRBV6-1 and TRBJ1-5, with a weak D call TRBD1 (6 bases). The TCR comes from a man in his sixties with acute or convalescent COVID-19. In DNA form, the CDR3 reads TGTGCCAGCAGTGAAGACAGGGTCCAGCCCCAGCATTTT. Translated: CASSEDRVQPQHF.